These 20 T cell receptor beta chains came from one sample sequenced in a study of tumor-infiltrating lymphocytes in oesophageal squamous cell carcinoma. Using its own MiXCR run on the PCR reads, TCRdb lists one record per CDR3 protein. Among 20,000 to 25,000 distinct CDR3 sequences listed, under 35% were seen once. The sample consisted of esophageal tumor tissue. The origin of the receptors is a female donor with esophageal squamous cell carcinoma.

The rearrangement uses TRBV19 and TRBJ2-7, with 9 bases fitting TRBD2. With the DNA end fitting TRBJ2-1 better, the J assignment may be wrong. CDR1 LNHDA and CDR2 SQIVND come from the germline V gene (reference sequence). This CDR3 has 15 amino acids. The CDR3 protein is CASSSGTSPYNEQFF. Written as DNA, the CDR3 is TGTGCCAGTTCGTCCGGGACTAGCCCCTACAATGAGCAGTTCTTC.

This CDR3 reads CASSPPRRGTSGANVLTF. The CDR3 DNA sequence: TGTGCCAGCTCACCTCCTCGCAGGGGGACCTCTGGGGCCAACGTCCTGACTTTC. The V gene is TRBV18, the J gene TRBJ2-6; 7 bases match TRBD1. Germline CDR1 is KGHSH and CDR2 is LQKENI. CDR3 length equals 18 residues. The J segment lost 0 bases and the V segment lost 3 bases, leaving 8 bases of the junction unmatched.

In this sample, this clonotype turned up once. The chain carries TRBV28 and TRBJ2-5; 11 bases map to TRBD2. The J call may be mistaken, given a closer DNA end match to TRBJ2-1. Germline V lookup: CDR1 MDHEN, CDR2 SYDVKM. The CDR3 is made up of 14 amino acids. As DNA, the CDR3 is TGTGCCAGCGGAAAGACTAGCGGGGTGAATGAGCAGTTCTTC. This translates into CASGKTSGVNEQFF.

The V gene is TRBV5-4, the J gene TRBJ1-6, with D possibly matching TRBD1 (5 bases). V dropped 1 base and J dropped 10 bases, with 15 bases sitting between them. The germline V gene encodes CDR1 SGHNT and CDR2 YYREEE (reference sequence). The CDR3 is 15 amino acids. The CDR3 region is CASSLQGLGESPLHF. The CDR3 nucleotides read TGTGCCAGCAGCTTGCAGGGATTGGGAGAATCACCCCTCCACTTT.

The chain joins TRBV6-5 to TRBJ2-2; tentative D call: TRBD1 (6 bases). Trimming left V 0 bases short and J 3 bases short, with 11 bases between. CDR3 length: 16 residues. CDR1 and CDR2 from the germline V gene are MNHEY and SVGAGI. The CDR3 reads CASSYSSEGDTGELFF. The CDR3 DNA sequence: TGTGCCAGCAGTTACTCATCCGAGGGGGACACCGGGGAGCTGTTTTTT.

This clonotype was seen more than once but under ten times. The CDR3 end shows no conserved phenylalanine or tryptophan, and so a read error is likely. The DNA is omitted, as the CDR3 cannot be located on it reliably, and the CDR3 follows TCRdb's listing. The CDR3 spells CASSLQGGDYGYTFGS. The J gene is TRBJ2-7, the V gene TRBV7-9; the table's D call, TRBD2, has no DNA check behind it. The germline V gene encodes CDR1 SEHNR and CDR2 FQNEAQ (reference sequence). Termini included, the CDR3 measures 16 amino acids.

The chain carries TRBV6-1 and TRBJ2-2, with D tentatively TRBD1 (6 bases). Germline V lookup: CDR1 MNHNS, CDR2 SASEGT. CDR3 length: 14 residues. Trimming stripped 6 bases from V and 6 bases from J, with 14 bases between. The CDR3, as DNA: TGTGCCAGCAGCCCCTACAGGGCCTCCGGGGAGCTGTTTTTT. Its protein is CASSPYRASGELFF.

This clonotype was found a few times. A read error is likely, as this CDR3 ends without the conserved phenylalanine or tryptophan. It is unclear where the CDR3 begins or ends on the DNA, so no DNA is shown, and the CDR3 is as TCRdb lists it. The chain links TRBV7-3 to TRBJ2-3. The CDR3 comprises 16 residues, both ends counted. CDR1 SGHTA and CDR2 FQGTGA come from the germline V gene. The CDR3 sequence: CASSLSGEAMATPSVR.

In this sample, this clonotype turned up many times. The V call is TRBV6-2 or TRBV6-3, the J call TRBJ2-4; 9 bases match TRBD2. V dropped 4 bases and J dropped 13; count of bases not matched to a gene: 11. CDR3 length: 14 residues. Germline V gives CDR1 MNHEY, CDR2 SVGEGT. The CDR3 is CASSFVAGDLEQYF. The CDR3 DNA reads TGTGCCAGCAGTTTTGTAGCGGGGGACCTAGAGCAGTACTTC.

The V call is TRBV7-9, the J call TRBJ2-4, with 10 bases fitting TRBD1. The end of the DNA fits TRBJ2-7 better, so the J call may be wrong. The germline V gene encodes CDR1 SEHNR and CDR2 FQNEAQ (reference sequence). The CDR3 runs to 15 residues. The CDR3 bases are TGTGCCAGCAGCCCTCGGGGACAGGGGTTAGACGAGCAGTACTTC. As protein: CASSPRGQGLDEQYF.

This clonotype was detected ten times or more. The V and J genes are TRBV19 and TRBJ2-1; D perhaps matches TRBD1 (6 bases). The CDR3 has 20 residues. CDR1 LNHDA and CDR2 SQIVND come from the germline V gene (reference sequence). Trimming cost V 5 bases and J 3 bases, with 29 bases left between them. CDR3 coding DNA: TGTGCCAGTAGTCATGGTCGGGTCGCATCCCGGACAGCAATCTACAATGAGCAGTTCTTC. Encoded protein: CASSHGRVASRTAIYNEQFF.

The table lists this clonotype with many counts. The chain links TRBV10-1 to TRBJ2-3, with TRBD1 as a possible D gene (6 bases). V gave up 3 bases and J gave up 6 bases, with 13 bases separating them. The CDR3 contains 14 residues. In germline, CDR1 is WNHNN, CDR2 SYGVQD (reference sequence). The CDR3 DNA follows: TGCGCCAGCAGTGATCTGGGGGCGGTGGATACGCAGTATTTT. Translation gives CASSDLGAVDTQYF.

Regarding this clonotype: The CDR3 ends on some other residue instead of the conserved phenylalanine or tryptophan, so this is likely a read error. The limits of the CDR3 on the DNA are not certain, so only TCRdb's listed CDR3 is given. The chain combines TRBV6-1 with TRBJ1-1; no DNA check was done on the table's D call, TRBD1. Germline CDR1 MNHNS, CDR2 SASEGT. The CDR3 is 14 residues long, counting both termini. CDR3 sequence reads: CASSPDRASCTSGQ.

This clonotype was picked up a small number of times. J is TRBJ2-1 and V is TRBV4-1; no firm D call. Matching the DNA end better, TRBJ2-7 makes the J call doubtful. The CDR3 consists of 15 residues. Germline V CDR1 and CDR2: MGHRA, YSYEKL. The CDR3 nucleotides are TGCGCCAGCAGCCAAGAGCCGGACCAAGCCGACGAGCAGTACTTC. Protein: CASSQEPDQADEQYF.

The genes are TRBV7-3 and TRBJ2-5; possibly TRBD2 for D (5 bases). Judging by the DNA end, TRBJ2-7 fits better; the J call may be wrong. In germline, CDR1 is SGHTA, CDR2 FQGTGA. The length of the CDR3 is 13 residues. The CDR3 DNA reads as TGTGCCAGCAGCCCCGGGGTCAGTTACGAGCAGTACTTC. Its protein is CASSPGVSYEQYF.

This clonotype was picked up one time. The conserved phenylalanine or tryptophan is not found at the CDR3 terminus, so this likely reflects a read error. The limits of the CDR3 on the DNA are not certain, so only TCRdb's listed CDR3 is given. The V and J genes are TRBV7-4 and TRBJ2-3; the table's D call, TRBD1, has no DNA check behind it. Termini included, the CDR3 measures 20 amino acids. CDR1 and CDR2 (germline): SGHVT, SQSDAQ. This CDR3 reads CASSGERDRVSGANVLTLGT.

For this clonotype: In this CDR3 the conserved last residue, phenylalanine or tryptophan, is missing, so a read error is likely. The limits of the CDR3 on the DNA are not certain, so only TCRdb's listed CDR3 is given. This CDR3 is CASRPQSVTSYVEQYFGA. The chain employs TRBV7-3 and TRBJ2-5; the D call in the table, TRBD1, was not verified against the DNA. Germline V CDR1 and CDR2: SGHTA, FQGTGA. The CDR3 totals 18 residues, both ends included.

This clonotype showed up many times. A much larger clone differs from this one at a single base, so this may be a read error. The chain uses TRBV10-2 and TRBJ2-7; TRBD2 aligns across 7 bases. The J call may be in error: the DNA end matches TRBJ2-1 better. This CDR3 is built from 16 residues. Per germline, CDR1 WSHSY and CDR2 SAAADI. The DNA of the CDR3 is TGCGCCAGCAGCCACCGGATAATGGGAGGGACCTACGAGCAGTTCTTC. It yields the protein CASSHRIMGGTYEQFF.

This clonotype has a handful of counts. The rearrangement joins TRBV4-1 to TRBJ2-4; tentatively, D is TRBD2 (6 bases). The J call is doubtful: the DNA matches TRBJ2-1 better. CDR1 MGHRA and CDR2 YSYEKL come from the germline V gene. This CDR3 has 16 amino acids. The DNA for the CDR3 is TGCGCCAGCAGCCAAAAGTATGCCGGGAGCTACAATGAGCAGTTCTTC. Translating gives CASSQKYAGSYNEQFF.

The chain employs TRBV7-9 and TRBJ2-5; no clear D gene. This CDR3 has 13 residues. Looked up from germline, CDR1 is SEHNR and CDR2 is FQNEAQ (reference sequence). V was clipped by 4 bases and J by 5 bases, with 11 bases between them. The CDR3 coding sequence is TGTGCCAGCAGCTACGCCTCGAGCGAGACCCAGTACTTC. Residues: CASSYASSETQYF. Full variable domain (rest looked up from reference TRBV7-9 and TRBJ2-5): DTGVSQNPRHKITKRGQNVTFRCDPISEHNRLYWYRQTLGQGPEFLTYFQNEAQLEKSRLLSDRFSAERPKGSFSTLEIQRTEQGDSAMYLCASSYASSETQYFGPGTRLLVL.